These 22 T cell receptor beta chains were all obtained from the same sample, sequenced in a study of T cells in Graves' hyperthyroidism and ophthalmopathy. TCR beta CDR3 sequences were amplified from RNA transcripts. First-round RT-PCR with HTBI primers amplified the TCR CDR3 region. MiXCR, applied by TCRdb to the multiplex PCR reads, yields one record per CDR3 protein. The table lists about 640,000 distinct CDR3 sequences, more than 20% of them singletons, with about 35% in the top ten. Sequenced input: blood. Source of these receptors: a man aged 30-40 years with Graves' ophthalmopathy.

To note about this clonotype: The junction differs from germline at one of its ends, possibly a read error. The chain has TRBV4-3 and TRBJ2-5; 9 positions match TRBD2. This CDR3 has 13 residues. CDR1 LGHNA and CDR2 YSLEER come from the germline V gene. The CDR3 DNA reads TGCGACAGCAGCCCTGCGGGGGGGGAGACCCAGTACTTC. It encodes CDSSPAGGETQYF.

The CDR3 region is CASSVGGEPRAGKLFF. The CDR3 nucleotides read TGTGCCAGCAGCGTAGGGGGGGAGCCCCGAGCCGGAAAACTGTTTTTT. The chain joins TRBV9 to TRBJ1-4; a possible D gene is TRBD1 (5 bases). Germline assignment: CDR1 SGDLS and CDR2 YYNGEE. Trimming took off 0 bases at V and 10 bases at J, with 19 bases between the two ends. This CDR3 has 16 amino acids.

Many counts were recorded for this clonotype. The J gene is TRBJ2-7, the V gene TRBV28; 7 bases agree with TRBD1. Germline lookup yields CDR1 MDHEN and CDR2 SYDVKM. This CDR3 has 14 residues. J lost 6 bases, V lost 8 bases, and 13 bases had no gene match. CDR3 nucleotides: TGTGCCAGCCAAAGGGCGGACAGGCGCTTCGAGCAGTACTTC. Protein: CASQRADRRFEQYF. The full variable domain, with the rest looked up from reference TRBV28 and TRBJ2-7, is DVKVTQSSRYLVKRTGEKVFLECVQDMDHENMFWYRQDPGLGLRLIYFSYDVKMKEKGDIPEGYSVSREKKERFSLILESASTNQTSMYLCASQRADRRFEQYFGPGTRLTVT.

The sample holds many counts of this clonotype. The V call is TRBV18, the J call TRBJ2-7, with no clear D. This CDR3 is built from 13 residues. Germline CDR1 reads KGHSH; CDR2 reads LQKENI. The V end lost 4 bases, the J end lost 5 bases, and 12 bases lay between the germline ends. In nucleotides, the CDR3 is TGTGCCAGCTCACTAACGGCCGGCGACGAGCAGTACTTC. It specifies CASSLTAGDEQYF.

There are many counts of this clonotype. V gene TRBV24-1 combines with J gene TRBJ2-7; 7 positions match TRBD1. Germline V lookup: CDR1 KGHDR, CDR2 SFDVKD. Trimming cost V 4 bases and J 6 bases; bases outside gene matches: 5. The CDR3 is made up of 13 amino acids. The CDR3 coding sequence is TGTGCCACCAGTGACCAGACAGGGAGCGAGCAGTACTTC. It yields the protein CATSDQTGSEQYF.

This clonotype has a handful of counts. The V gene is TRBV4-2, the J gene TRBJ2-5; 8 bases agree with TRBD2. With V trimmed by 0 bases and J by 5 bases, 5 bases remained unmatched. The germline CDR1 and CDR2 sequences are LGHNA and YNFKEQ. This CDR3 comprises 15 residues. The CDR3 sequence: CASSQDLAGWETQYF. In DNA form, the CDR3 reads TGTGCCAGCAGCCAAGACCTAGCGGGTTGGGAGACCCAGTACTTC.

This clonotype was counted only a few times. This rearrangement joins TRBV18 to TRBJ2-5; D is unclear. Trimming removed 2 bases from V and 0 bases from J, with 7 bases in between. CDR1 is KGHSH, CDR2 LQKENI, per germline. This CDR3 spans 14 amino acids. CDR3 sequence reads: CASSPTQYQETQYF. The CDR3 DNA reads TGTGCCAGCTCACCAACGCAGTACCAAGAGACCCAGTACTTC.

This clonotype is a singleton in its sample. A much larger clone sits a single nucleotide away, making a read error possible. The rearrangement joins TRBV3-1 to TRBJ1-1; no definite D call. CDR3 length: 13 residues. Trimming shortened V by 2 bases and J by 10 bases, and 14 bases separated the two germline ends. The germline gives CDR1 LGHDT, CDR2 YNNKEL (reference sequence). CDR3 nucleotide sequence: TGTGCCAGCAGCCAAAACCCGAGGGAGGGAGCTTTCTTT. It encodes CASSQNPREGAFF.

V and J are TRBV5-1 and TRBJ2-7; D not certain. This CDR3 region has 14 residues. Trimming stripped 0 bases from V and 12 bases from J, with 19 bases between. Germline lookup yields CDR1 SGHRS and CDR2 YFSETQ. Written as DNA, the CDR3 is TGCGCCAGCAGCTTGGAACAAGGTTCCGGCCGGCGGTACTTC. Its protein is CASSLEQGSGRRYF.

This chain connects TRBV11-2 to TRBJ1-2; weak D call: TRBD1 (6 bases). Germline assignment: CDR1 SGHAT and CDR2 FQNNGV. Trimming pared 4 bases from V and 4 bases from J, leaving 19 bases between. The CDR3 length is 16 residues. The CDR3 sequence is CASSSPGQGSIYGYTF. The DNA for the CDR3 is TGTGCCAGCAGCTCCCCCGGGCAGGGGAGTATCTATGGCTACACCTTC.

This sequence joins TRBV13 and TRBJ2-3; 7 nucleotides line up with TRBD2. The germline V gene encodes CDR1 PRHDT and CDR2 FYEKMQ (reference sequence). The CDR3 loop spans 17 amino acids. V lost 0 bases to trimming and J lost 3 bases; unmatched junction nucleotides: 9. The CDR3 DNA is TGTGCCAGCAGCTTAGGCTCCAGGGCGGGAGCAACAGATACGCAGTATTTT. As protein: CASSLGSRAGATDTQYF.

V usage is TRBV12-3 or TRBV12-4 and J usage is TRBJ2-1, with D perhaps TRBD1 (6 bases). CDR3 length: 15 amino acids. Deletions cut 7 bases from V and 9 bases from J, with 22 bases between. CDR3 bases: TGTGCCAGCACCCCCACGCGGACAGCCAAGGGTGAGCAGTTCTTC. The encoded protein is CASTPTRTAKGEQFF.

This clonotype turned up a few times. The gene calls are TRBV2 and TRBJ2-2; TRBD2 matches at 12 bases. Germline CDR1 is SNHLY and CDR2 is FYNNEI. The J segment lost 4 bases and the V segment lost 4 bases, leaving 4 bases of the junction unmatched. The CDR3 totals 16 residues. The CDR3 bases are TGTGCCAGCAGTGTCCTGACTAGCGGGGGCACCGGGGAGCTGTTTTTT. Translated: CASSVLTSGGTGELFF. Variable domain in full (rest from reference TRBV2 and TRBJ2-2): EPEVTQTPSHQVTQMGQEVILRCVPISNHLYFYWYRQILGQKVEFLVSFYNNEISEKSEIFDDQFSVERPDGSNFTLKIRSTKLEDSAMYFCASSVLTSGGTGELFFGEGSRLTVL.

This clonotype was observed a single time. J is TRBJ2-7 and V is TRBV6-5; D remains unclear. This CDR3 region has 12 residues. Trimming removed 2 bases from V and 6 bases from J, with 8 bases in between. Germline V lookup: CDR1 MNHEY, CDR2 SVGAGI. CDR3 sequence (DNA): TGTGCCAGCAGTTACCTCCTCCTCGAGCAGTACTTC. It codes for CASSYLLLEQYF.

The chain is built from TRBV11-3 and TRBJ2-1; D gene unclear. The V end lost 2 bases, the J end lost 7 bases, and 12 bases lay between the germline ends. Germline CDR1 is SGHNT and CDR2 is YENEEA. CDR3 length equals 14 residues. The CDR3 spells CASSLRGADNEQFF. The DNA for the CDR3 is TGTGCCAGCAGCTTACGAGGAGCCGATAATGAGCAGTTCTTC.

The gene calls are TRBV20-1 and TRBJ1-2; no clear D gene. Trimming shortened V by 0 bases and J by 3 bases, and 20 bases separated the two germline ends. The CDR3 length is 17 residues. Germline assignment: CDR1 DFQATT and CDR2 SNEGSKA (reference sequence). This CDR3 reads CSARDQVWEREDYGYTF. CDR3 nucleotides: TGCAGTGCTAGAGATCAGGTCTGGGAAAGAGAGGACTATGGCTACACCTTC.

The rearrangement uses TRBV4-3 and TRBJ1-1; D unresolved. Between the trimmed V and J ends, which lost 3 bases and 10 bases, there was a span of 12 bases. The CDR3 spans 12 residues. Looked up from germline, CDR1 is LGHNA and CDR2 is YSLEER. CDR3 region: CASSQALAGAFF. The CDR3 nucleotides read TGCGCCAGCAGCCAGGCGCTAGCGGGAGCTTTCTTT.

This clonotype was picked up many times. This chain uses TRBV11-2 with TRBJ2-7, with TRBD1 as a possible D gene (6 bases). V lost 4 bases and J 3 bases, leaving 19 bases between the germline ends. The CDR3 is 16 amino acids. Germline CDR1 is SGHAT and CDR2 is FQNNGV. For the CDR3, the DNA is TGTGCCAGCAGCTACATTCCCAGGGGAGTCAACTACGAGCAGTACTTC. This sequence encodes CASSYIPRGVNYEQYF.

This clonotype was picked up a small number of times. This chain connects TRBV30 to TRBJ2-1; D might be TRBD1 (6 bases). This CDR3 has 14 residues. In germline, CDR1 is GTSNPN, CDR2 SVGIG (reference sequence). Deletions cut 5 bases from V and 3 bases from J, with 14 bases between. The DNA of the CDR3 is TGTGCCTGGTCGGCAGGGGCCCTCTACAATGAGCAGTTCTTC. Translation: CAWSAGALYNEQFF.

This clonotype was observed many times. The chain carries TRBV11-2 and TRBJ2-3; TRBD2 matches at 11 bases. Germline V lookup: CDR1 SGHAT, CDR2 FQNNGV. CDR3 size: 18 residues. Trimming took 0 bases from V and 5 from J; bases not matched to a gene: 10. The CDR3 protein is CASSLDALAGGLLDTQYF. In DNA form, the CDR3 reads TGTGCCAGCAGCTTAGATGCATTAGCGGGAGGGCTGTTAGATACGCAGTATTTT.

In the case of this clonotype: A much larger clone differs by one base, so this may be a read error. The chain joins TRBV9 to TRBJ2-7, with 12 positions matching TRBD2. Germline V CDR1 and CDR2: SGDLS, YYNGEE. This CDR3 comprises 15 residues. CDR3 protein: CASSETSGGSYEQHF. In DNA form, the CDR3 reads TGTGCCAGCAGCGAGACTAGCGGGGGCTCCTACGAGCAGCACTTC.

This clonotype was detected many times. Compared with germline, one end of the junction differs, possibly owing to a read error. The chain uses TRBV2 and TRBJ2-1; the match to TRBD2 covers 8 bases. The length of the CDR3 is 15 residues. Germline CDR1 reads SNHLY; CDR2 reads FYNNEI. The CDR3, as DNA: TGTGCCAGCAGTCAAGCGGGAGCCTTTTCCAATGAGCAGTTCTTC. It is translated as CASSQAGAFSNEQFF.